These T cell receptor beta chains were read from a single sample in a study of identical twins. TCRdb ran MiXCR on the 5' RACE reads and lists one entry per CDR3 protein. The sample holds 1.5 million to 2 million distinct CDR3 sequences, more than 30% seen once. Input material: cord blood. These receptors were obtained from a newborn girl in good health. CDR3s include the opening cysteine and the closing phenylalanine or tryptophan. D genes are given only for firm matches. Clone size is stated in some rows and not others, as once, few, many or a class when expanded.

J: TRBJ2-5; V: TRBV20-1; D: TRBD2; size: NA; CDR3: CSGNGRAGETQYF; DNA: TGCAGTGGAAACGGGAGGGCAGGGGAGACCCAGTACTTC
J: TRBJ2-3; V: TRBV20-1; D: NA; size: few; CDR3: CSASFIGNTQYF; DNA: TGCAGTGCTTCTTTTATTGGAAATACGCAGTATTTT
J: TRBJ1-1; V: TRBV10-3; D: TRBD1; size: NA; CDR3: CAIRGQGGDTEAFF; DNA: TGTGCCATCAGGGGACAGGGGGGTGACACTGAAGCTTTCTTT
J: TRBJ1-4; V: TRBV12-3/TRBV12-4; D: TRBD1; size: few; CDR3: CASSLVTGAANNEKLFF; DNA: TGTGCCAGCAGTTTAGTCACAGGGGCCGCAAATAATGAAAAACTGTTTTTT
J: TRBJ1-2; V: TRBV27; D: TRBD1; size: few; CDR3: CASSLFATGDSVYGYTF; DNA: TGTGCCAGCAGTCTCTTTGCTACAGGGGACTCGGTCTATGGCTACACCTTC
J: TRBJ2-1; V: TRBV2; D: NA; size: NA; CDR3: CASKQRPNEQFF; DNA: TGCGCCAGCAAACAGCGGCCCAATGAGCAGTTCTTC
J: TRBJ2-2; V: TRBV7-8; D: TRBD2; size: NA; CDR3: CASSSGTITGELFF; DNA: TGTGCCAGCAGCTCAGGGACTATCACCGGGGAGCTGTTTTTT
J: TRBJ2-7; V: TRBV28; D: NA; size: NA; CDR3: CASSSSASGYYEQYF; DNA: TGTGCCAGCAGTTCGAGTGCTTCGGGCTACTACGAGCAGTACTTC
J: TRBJ2-7; V: TRBV14; D: TRBD2; size: once; CDR3: CASRRLADSYNEQYF; DNA: TGTGCCAGCAGAAGACTAGCGGACTCCTACAATGAGCAGTACTTC
J: TRBJ1-3; V: TRBV2; D: NA; size: NA; CDR3: CASKGPGNTIYF; DNA: TGTGCCAGCAAAGGGCCAGGAAACACCATATATTTT
J: TRBJ2-1; V: TRBV7-9; D: TRBD2; size: NA; CDR3: CASSLVGASGFYNEQFF; DNA: TGTGCCAGCAGCTTAGTAGGGGCTAGCGGGTTCTACAATGAGCAGTTCTTC
J: TRBJ2-5; V: TRBV5-6; D: NA; size: NA; CDR3: CASSQDGVGRSEQYF; DNA: TGTGCCAGCAGCCAGGACGGAGTTGGGAGGAGTGAGCAGTACTTC
J: TRBJ2-1; V: TRBV11-2; D: TRBD2; size: few; CDR3: CASSPLSAGGDNEQFF; DNA: TGTGCCAGCAGCCCCCTTTCAGCGGGAGGAGACAATGAGCAGTTCTTC
J: TRBJ2-1; V: TRBV6-1; D: TRBD2; size: few; CDR3: CASSGTSGGSKNNEQFF; DNA: TGTGCCAGCAGCGGGACTAGCGGGGGTAGTAAAAACAATGAGCAGTTCTTC
J: TRBJ2-3; V: TRBV5-1; D: TRBD2; size: NA; CDR3: CASRKGTSGVGIGNTDTQYF; DNA: TGCGCCAGCAGAAAGGGGACTAGCGGCGTCGGAATTGGAAACACAGATACGCAGTATTTT
J: TRBJ2-5; V: TRBV12-3/TRBV12-4; D: NA; size: few; CDR3: CASSLRDKQETQYF; DNA: TGTGCCAGCAGTTTAAGGGACAAACAAGAGACCCAGTACTTC
J: TRBJ2-7; V: TRBV14; D: TRBD2; size: NA; CDR3: CASSQVVSGLGAYEQYF; DNA: TGTGCCAGCAGCCAAGTCGTTTCGGGACTAGGGGCCTACGAGCAGTACTTC
J: TRBJ1-2; V: TRBV28; D: TRBD1; size: few; CDR3: CASSFPGTGDYGYTF; DNA: TGTGCCAGCAGTTTCCCCGGGACAGGGGACTATGGCTACACCTTC
J: TRBJ1-4; V: TRBV2; D: NA; size: few; CDR3: CASSTPAATNEKLFF; DNA: TGTGCCAGCAGCACGCCGGCCGCAACTAATGAAAAACTGTTTTTT
J: TRBJ1-4; V: TRBV29-1; D: NA; size: NA; CDR3: CSVGWDATNEKLFF; DNA: TGCAGCGTTGGCTGGGATGCAACTAATGAAAAACTGTTTTTT
J: TRBJ2-6; V: TRBV14; D: TRBD1; size: few; CDR3: CASSLTTGAYSGANVLTF; DNA: TGTGCCAGCAGCCTCACTACAGGGGCCTACTCTGGGGCCAACGTCCTGACTTTC
J: TRBJ1-4; V: TRBV20-1; D: TRBD1; size: few; CDR3: CSAEPGQGPANEKLFF; DNA: TGCAGTGCAGAACCGGGACAGGGGCCGGCTAATGAAAAACTGTTTTTT
J: TRBJ2-4; V: TRBV6-5; D: TRBD2; size: few; CDR3: CASSWGTSGRAGSAKNIQYF; DNA: TGTGCCAGCAGTTGGGGGACTAGCGGGAGGGCGGGTTCAGCCAAAAACATTCAGTACTTC
J: TRBJ2-3; V: TRBV7-9; D: NA; size: once; CDR3: CASSLGTLTHSDTQYF; DNA: TGTGCCAGCAGCTTAGGGACATTAACCCATTCAGATACGCAGTATTTT
J: TRBJ1-1; V: TRBV18; D: TRBD1; size: NA; CDR3: CASSPQSRTGGSEAFF; DNA: TGTGCCAGCTCACCTCAAAGTCGGACAGGGGGATCTGAAGCTTTCTTT
J: TRBJ2-2; V: TRBV13; D: NA; size: NA; CDR3: CASSFQQWEKTGELFF; DNA: TGTGCCAGCAGCTTTCAACAGTGGGAGAAAACCGGGGAGCTGTTTTTT
J: TRBJ2-7; V: TRBV20-1; D: TRBD2; size: NA; CDR3: CSARSGGRLPYEQYF; DNA: TGCAGTGCTAGATCGGGGGGGAGACTCCCCTACGAGCAGTACTTC
J: TRBJ2-3; V: TRBV3-1; D: TRBD2; size: NA; CDR3: CASRTSRADTQYF; DNA: TGTGCCAGCAGGACTAGCAGGGCAGATACGCAGTATTTT
J: TRBJ2-7; V: TRBV29-1; D: TRBD2; size: many; CDR3: CSVAGTSNSYEQYF; DNA: TGCAGCGTTGCCGGGACTAGCAACTCCTACGAGCAGTACTTC
J: TRBJ1-6; V: TRBV27; D: TRBD1; size: NA; CDR3: CASSLSGTGASPLHF; DNA: TGTGCCAGCAGCCTGTCAGGGACAGGGGCCTCACCCCTCCACTTT
J: TRBJ2-1; V: TRBV10-3; D: NA; size: NA; CDR3: CAISESRAPYNEQFF; DNA: TGTGCCATCAGTGAGTCGAGGGCCCCCTACAATGAGCAGTTCTTC
J: TRBJ2-1; V: TRBV7-9; D: TRBD2; size: NA; CDR3: CASSLWATMGGEYNEQFF; DNA: TGTGCCAGCAGCTTATGGGCCACCATGGGGGGGGAATACAATGAGCAGTTCTTC
J: TRBJ2-2; V: TRBV3-1; D: TRBD2; size: NA; CDR3: CASSQGPPTSGIYLFF; DNA: TGTGCCAGCAGCCAAGGCCCCCCAACTAGCGGCATTTATCTGTTTTTT
J: TRBJ2-2; V: TRBV11-2; D: TRBD2; size: NA; CDR3: CASRVPGGKNTGELFF; DNA: TGTGCCAGCAGAGTTCCGGGGGGGAAGAACACCGGGGAGCTGTTTTTT
J: TRBJ2-3; V: TRBV20-1; D: TRBD2; size: NA; CDR3: CSALLAGRGLDTQYF; DNA: TGCAGTGCTCTACTAGCGGGGAGGGGGTTGGATACGCAGTATTTT
J: TRBJ2-5; V: TRBV5-1; D: NA; size: NA; CDR3: CASSSQTGSYQETQYF; DNA: TGCGCCAGCAGCTCGCAGACAGGATCCTACCAAGAGACCCAGTACTTC
J: TRBJ2-3; V: TRBV5-1; D: TRBD2; size: NA; CDR3: CASSLSLAGPTDTQYF; DNA: TGCGCCAGCAGCCTCTCCTTAGCGGGGCCCACAGATACGCAGTATTTT
J: TRBJ2-1; V: TRBV28; D: NA; size: NA; CDR3: CASSSAVPESYNEQFF; DNA: TGTGCCAGCAGTAGTGCAGTGCCTGAATCCTACAATGAGCAGTTCTTC
J: TRBJ2-1; V: TRBV4-1; D: NA; size: few; CDR3: CASSQQLVGLNEQFF; DNA: TGCGCCAGCAGCCAACAGTTGGTGGGGCTCAATGAGCAGTTCTTC
J: TRBJ2-4; V: TRBV3-1; D: NA; size: NA; CDR3: CASSQDVGTGWNIQYF; DNA: TGTGCCAGCAGCCAAGACGTTGGAACGGGATGGAACATTCAGTACTTC
J: TRBJ2-1; V: TRBV20-1; D: TRBD2; size: NA; CDR3: CSASRSGIPSYNEQFF; DNA: TGCAGTGCTAGTAGGAGCGGGATACCTTCCTACAATGAGCAGTTCTTC
J: TRBJ1-4; V: TRBV15; D: TRBD1; size: NA; CDR3: CATSRVGQANEKLFF; DNA: TGTGCCACCAGCAGAGTGGGACAGGCTAATGAAAAACTGTTTTTT
J: TRBJ2-3; V: TRBV20-1; D: NA; size: NA; CDR3: CSASRGNAADTQYF; DNA: TGCAGTGCTAGTCGGGGAAACGCAGCGGATACGCAGTATTTT
J: TRBJ2-1; V: TRBV29-1; D: TRBD2; size: NA; CDR3: CSVRGLGEETQFF; DNA: TGCAGCGTTCGTGGACTAGGAGAAGAGACCCAGTTCTTC
J: TRBJ2-1; V: TRBV20-1; D: TRBD2; size: NA; CDR3: CSAREREAYNEQFF; DNA: TGCAGTGCTAGAGAGCGGGAGGCCTACAATGAGCAGTTCTTC
J: TRBJ2-7; V: TRBV5-1; D: NA; size: few; CDR3: CASSWRRTYEQYF; DNA: TGCGCCAGCAGCTGGAGAAGGACCTACGAGCAGTACTTC
J: TRBJ1-2; V: TRBV6-1; D: NA; size: few; CDR3: CASSEVVLFYGYTF; DNA: TGTGCCAGCAGTGAAGTAGTACTCTTCTATGGCTACACCTTC
J: TRBJ2-3; V: TRBV10-3; D: TRBD2; size: few; CDR3: CAISAYLAGGGALDTQYF; DNA: TGTGCCATCAGTGCATACCTAGCGGGGGGAGGGGCCTTGGATACGCAGTATTTT
J: TRBJ2-1; V: TRBV6-5; D: TRBD2; size: NA; CDR3: CASRVGLAGWDEQFF; DNA: TGTGCCAGCAGGGTCGGACTAGCGGGATGGGATGAGCAGTTCTTC
J: TRBJ1-6; V: TRBV28; D: NA; size: many; CDR3: CASSRPYLQYNSPLHF; DNA: TGTGCCAGCAGTCGACCCTACCTCCAATATAATTCACCCCTCCACTTT
J: TRBJ2-7; V: TRBV20-1; D: NA; size: NA; CDR3: CSARVGGTAYEQYF; DNA: TGCAGTGCTAGGGTTGGCGGGACCGCTTACGAGCAGTACTTC
J: TRBJ2-1; V: TRBV29-1; D: NA; size: few; CDR3: CSVSKGFVYNEQFF; DNA: TGCAGCGTTAGTAAAGGGTTCGTCTACAATGAGCAGTTCTTC
J: TRBJ2-1; V: TRBV3-1; D: TRBD2; size: NA; CDR3: CASSQVMTGGPYEQFF; DNA: TGTGCCAGCAGCCAAGTGATGACGGGAGGGCCGTATGAGCAGTTCTTC
J: TRBJ1-1; V: TRBV2; D: NA; size: NA; CDR3: CASSKSGMNTEAFF; DNA: TGTGCCAGCAGTAAGTCTGGGATGAACACTGAAGCTTTCTTT
J: TRBJ2-3; V: TRBV7-2; D: TRBD2; size: NA; CDR3: CASSLNGGGITDTQYF; DNA: TGTGCCAGCAGCTTAAACGGGGGGGGCATCACAGATACGCAGTATTTT
J: TRBJ2-5; V: TRBV12-3/TRBV12-4; D: NA; size: NA; CDR3: CASSPTGQERIETQYF; DNA: TGTGCCAGCAGTCCGACTGGGCAGGAGAGAATAGAGACCCAGTACTTC
J: TRBJ2-7; V: TRBV20-1; D: TRBD2; size: NA; CDR3: CSAPDLLAGAKGSNEQYF; DNA: TGCAGTGCTCCGGACTTGCTAGCGGGAGCTAAGGGGTCTAATGAGCAGTACTTC
J: TRBJ1-3; V: TRBV10-3; D: NA; size: NA; CDR3: CAISGIEVNSGNTIYF; DNA: TGTGCCATCAGTGGGATAGAAGTTAACTCTGGAAACACCATATATTTT
J: TRBJ2-3; V: TRBV14; D: TRBD2; size: NA; CDR3: CASSFKLAGVTDTQYF; DNA: TGTGCCAGCAGCTTCAAACTAGCGGGTGTAACAGATACGCAGTATTTT
J: TRBJ2-4; V: TRBV19; D: NA; size: NA; CDR3: CASSRPGEAKNIQYF; DNA: TGTGCCAGTAGCCGGCCGGGGGAAGCCAAAAACATTCAGTACTTC